This T cell receptor beta chain was captured in a study of T cell responses to AZD1222 COVID-19 vaccine. Findings of the study overall: Clonal diversity may have been underestimated in mostly white British donors. When two AZD1222 doses had been given, Spike-specific TCR breadth and depth rose. Just five or six AZD1222 recipients were seropositive at baseline.

The assay was immunoSEQ multiplex PCR, and TCRdb's table has in-frame clones only and misses some. The sample contains some 120,000 clones, roughly 87% of which appear only once. The CDR3 is made up of 16 amino acids. The V and J ends lost 0 bases and 0 bases respectively, with 11 bases between them. The germline gives CDR1 SGDLS, CDR2 YYNGEE. Turning to this clone: The antigen is undetermined.

This chain joins TRBV9 and TRBJ2-3; TRBD2 might be the D (6 bases). Specimen: peripheral blood, collected 28 days after the second AZD1222 dose. The clonotype originates from an adult who received the AZD1222 COVID-19 vaccine. The CDR3 reads CASSVGPAGSTDTQYF. The CDR3 DNA reads TGTGCCAGCAGCGTAGGGCCAGCGGGTAGCACAGATACGCAGTATTTT.